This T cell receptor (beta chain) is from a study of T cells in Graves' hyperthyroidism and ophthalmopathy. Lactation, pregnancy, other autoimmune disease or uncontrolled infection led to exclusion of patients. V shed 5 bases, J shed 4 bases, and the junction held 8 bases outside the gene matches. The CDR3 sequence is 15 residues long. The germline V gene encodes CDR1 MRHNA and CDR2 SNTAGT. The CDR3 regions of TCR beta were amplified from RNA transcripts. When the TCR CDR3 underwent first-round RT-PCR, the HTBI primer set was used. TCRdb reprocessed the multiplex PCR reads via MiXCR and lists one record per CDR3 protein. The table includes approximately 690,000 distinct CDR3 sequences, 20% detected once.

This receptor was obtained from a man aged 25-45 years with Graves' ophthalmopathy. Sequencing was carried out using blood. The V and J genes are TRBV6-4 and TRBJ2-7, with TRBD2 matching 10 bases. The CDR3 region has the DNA TGTGCCAGCAGTTACCTGGGACTAGCGAGTTACGAGCAGTACTTC. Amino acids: CASSYLGLASYEQYF.